This T cell receptor (beta chain) was captured in a study of blood T cell repertoires in COVID-19 (dated by TCRdb to 2018 to 2020). About the study as a whole: Collaborator samples came from the United States, Italy and Spain and covered acute and convalescent phases of COVID-19. The prospective study material was composed of cDNA or gDNA derived from T cells, B-cell-depleted T cells, or PBMCs. Subjects who had been exposed to COVID-19, were actively infected with it, or had recovered from it provided the deeply sampled blood TCRbeta repertoires that made up the dataset. A freely available public database, intended as a resource for researchers studying the immune response to SARS-CoV-2, is where the repertoires were released. Samples came from the ongoing ImmuneRACE study (first 160 participants) plus 1,254 subjects from 6 global collaborators. Sample metadata almost always included a de-identified subject ID, COVID-19 status, age in years and sex. Where available, HLA class I and class II types were taken from metadata supplied by the sample provider and were not determined by assay-based typing. Paper-wide results and their limitations: The amount of clinical and demographic metadata varied by source and participant and was provided uncurated.

The junction carries 11 bases between V and J, which are trimmed by 0 bases and 14 bases respectively. Reading from cysteine to phenylalanine, the CDR3 counts 11 amino acids. The CDR3 DNA has 33 bases and is translated from base 1. As encoded in the germline V gene (reference sequence), CDR1 is DFQATT while CDR2 is SNEGSKA. As for this clone: No cognate antigen has been identified for it. Base qualities are not provided; no much larger clone lies one nucleotide away.

TCRbeta CDR3 regions were amplified from genomic DNA by means of the immunoSEQ Assay, a bias-controlled multiplex PCR. In the authors' own workflow: The number of nucleated cells in each sample was estimated by amplification of reference gene primers within the assay. To quantify the absolute abundance of each unique TCRbeta CDR3 rearrangement, sequence reads were collapsed and filtered. Productive Simpson clonality was computed per sample as the square root of Simpson's diversity index over productive rearrangements. TCRdb's version of the immuneACCESS table is confined to in-frame rearrangements and falls short of the full clone set. An unresolved V gene accounts for under half of the shortfall where checked; the remainder is of unknown origin. V, J and clone size reflect that table, while D and trimming were determined from the DNA. This sample has 55,000 to 85,000 clones in its table, and approximately 80% of those were observed once. Jointly, the top ten make up more than 0.7% of the sample.

Collaborating institutions collected whole blood in K2EDTA tubes following their own protocols. For TCRbeta analysis, collaborators shipped samples as frozen whole blood, isolated PBMCs, or DNA extracted from either of those sample types. The TCR comes from a woman between 65 and 79 years old with acute or convalescent COVID-19. The sample consisted of peripheral blood. The receptor chain draws on TRBV20-1 and TRBJ2-1; a confident D gene designation cannot be given. The CDR3 region: CSARDLTAEFF. The DNA sequence is given as TGCAGTGCTAGAGATTTAACAGCCGAGTTCTTC.